A single sample gave rise to the 23 T cell receptor beta chains below, sequenced in a study of blood T cell repertoires in COVID-19. The repertoire was sequenced with immunoSEQ multiplex PCR; TCRdb's copy has only in-frame clones and lacks some. The sample includes a few hundred thousand clones, approximately 85% seen only once; the top ten take 5.2%. Sequenced material: peripheral blood. Source of these receptors: an older woman with COVID-19, enrolled during active disease.

This chain connects TRBV30 to TRBJ2-4, with 7 bases aligning to TRBD1. The CDR3 consists of 16 residues. Trimming at V came to 1 base and at J to 0 bases, leaving 6 bases not matched to a gene. Germline-derived CDR1 and CDR2 are GTSNPN and SVGIG (reference sequence). Here the CDR3 reads CAWSAKGAGAKNIQYF. CDR3 coding DNA: TGTGCCTGGAGTGCCAAGGGGGCTGGAGCCAAAAACATTCAGTACTTC.

The chain recombines TRBV18 with TRBJ1-1; 8 positions match TRBD1. The CDR3 is 16 amino acids. CDR1 is KGHSH and CDR2 is LQKENI in the germline V gene. V dropped 3 bases and J dropped 6; count of bases not matched to a gene: 12. In DNA, the CDR3 is TGTGCCAGCTCACCCCTACAGGGGGGGCCGTCAGCTGAAGCTTTCTTT. Its protein is CASSPLQGGPSAEAFF.

This sequence joins TRBV5-1 and TRBJ1-4, with 8 bases matching TRBD1. Per germline, CDR1 SGHRS and CDR2 YFSETQ. The trim removed 5 bases at V and 4 bases at J, leaving 7 bases unmatched. The CDR3 covers 15 residues. CDR3 sequence: CASRAGGLGNEKLFF. The CDR3 DNA reads TGCGCCAGCAGGGCAGGGGGCCTAGGTAATGAAAAACTGTTTTTT.

The chain employs TRBV7-3 and TRBJ2-5; 7 bases are a match to TRBD2. The CDR3 is 15 residues long. The germline V gene has CDR1 SGHTA and CDR2 FQGTGA. The V and J ends lost 2 bases and 5 bases, in that order; junction bases with no gene match: 8. The CDR3 coding sequence is TGTGCCAGCAGCTTAGGCGCAGGGCGGGAGGAGACCCAGTACTTC. This sequence encodes CASSLGAGREETQYF.

This clone was recorded a few times. In the same sample, other DNA sequences code for this CDR3. CDR3 sequence reads: CASSLGQGAGGYTF. CDR3 bases: TGCGCCAGCAGCTTGGGTCAGGGCGCTGGGGGCTACACCTTC. The V gene is TRBV5-1, the J gene TRBJ1-2; D is possibly TRBD1 (5 bases). Germline CDR1 is SGHRS and CDR2 is YFSETQ. V was pared by 0 bases and J by 8 bases, with 14 bases between. CDR3 size: 14 residues.

The gene calls are TRBV7-2 and TRBJ1-5; D unclear. The CDR3 extends over 14 amino acids. Trimming removed 4 bases at V and 7 bases at J, with 14 bases between. Germline CDR1 reads SGHTA; CDR2 reads FQGNSA. CDR3 region: CASSSGLLEQPQHF. The CDR3 DNA is TGTGCCAGCAGCTCGGGTCTTCTGGAGCAGCCCCAGCATTTT.

This chain links TRBV7-8 with TRBJ2-3, with 7 bases fitting TRBD2. CDR1 is SGHVS, CDR2 FQNEAQ, per germline. V was clipped by 3 bases and J by 0 bases; unmatched bases: 6. The CDR3 runs 16 residues. CDR3 region: CASSFRPGGSTDTQYF. CDR3 nucleotide sequence: TGTGCCAGCAGCTTTAGACCGGGAGGCAGCACAGATACGCAGTATTTT. Filled out from reference TRBV7-8 and TRBJ2-3, the complete variable domain reads GAGVSQSPRYKVAKRGQDVALRCDPISGHVSLFWYQQALGQGPEFLTYFQNEAQLDKSGLPSDRFFAERPEGSVSTLKIQRTQQEDSAVYLCASSFRPGGSTDTQYFGPGTRLTVL.

The J gene is TRBJ1-2, the V gene TRBV7-2; TRBD1 matches at 10 bases. The germline V gene encodes CDR1 SGHTA and CDR2 FQGNSA. This CDR3 region has 16 residues. V dropped 4 bases and J dropped 3; count of bases not matched to a gene: 8. CDR3 nucleotide sequence: TGTGCCAGCAGCTCGACCCCGGACAGGGGGTACTATGGCTACACCTTC. Translating it yields CASSSTPDRGYYGYTF.

V gene TRBV9 combines with J gene TRBJ1-3; the D gene is possibly TRBD1 (5 bases). Germline V gene sequence: CDR1 SGDLS, CDR2 YYNGEE. This CDR3 is 15 amino acids long. Trimming shortened V by 3 bases and J by 2 bases, and 12 bases separated the two germline ends. In DNA, the CDR3 is TGTGCCAGCAGCGATCGCGGGACGGCTGGAAACACCATATATTTT. It translates to CASSDRGTAGNTIYF.

The J gene is TRBJ2-2, the V gene TRBV6-2 or TRBV6-3; 9 bases map to TRBD2. V trimming: 4 bases; J trimming: 4 bases; junction bases outside the gene matches: 7. This CDR3 comprises 16 residues. CDR1 is MNHEY, CDR2 SVGEGT, per germline. The CDR3 bases are TGTGCCAGCAGTTCTCCCGGACTAGCGACCACCGGGGAGCTGTTTTTT. This translates into CASSSPGLATTGELFF.

A single count supports this clone. CDR3 region: CSGTGLAGVDEQFF. The CDR3 region has the DNA TGCAGCGGAACCGGACTAGCGGGAGTCGATGAGCAGTTCTTC. The chain uses TRBV29-1 and TRBJ2-1; 13 bases match TRBD2. Germline V gives CDR1 SQVTM, CDR2 ANQGSEA. The CDR3 runs 14 residues. V was pared by 7 bases and J by 8 bases, with 8 bases of the junction left unmatched.

The chain is built from TRBV27 and TRBJ1-6; 10 nucleotides match TRBD1. Trimming removed 6 bases from V and 5 bases from J; junction bases left unmatched: 1. Germline-derived CDR1 and CDR2 are MNHEY and SMNVEV (reference sequence). The CDR3 is made up of 14 amino acids. CDR3 amino acids: CASRGTGDNSPLHF. In DNA, the CDR3 is TGTGCCAGCAGGGGGACAGGGGATAATTCACCCCTCCACTTT.

The chain couples TRBV6-5 to TRBJ2-7; 9 bases are a match to TRBD1. The CDR3 runs 14 residues. V lost 6 bases and J lost 6; bases outside the gene matches: 9. The V gene's germline CDR1 is MNHEY and CDR2 SVGAGI. CDR3 protein: CASRRRDRVGEQYF. CDR3 nucleotides: TGTGCCAGCAGACGACGGGACAGGGTTGGCGAGCAGTACTTC.

The V gene is TRBV6-5, the J gene TRBJ1-1; D gene unclear. From germline, CDR1 is MNHEY and CDR2 SVGAGI. The CDR3 length is 15 residues. With 5 bases removed from V and 0 bases from J, the gap between germline ends came to 13 bases. CDR3 nucleotides: TGTGCCAGCAGTCCCCCCCTACGCCTGAACACTGAAGCTTTCTTT. As protein: CASSPPLRLNTEAFF.

This clone was counted a single time. V usage is TRBV28 and J usage is TRBJ2-6; D gene uncertain. With 3 bases removed from V and 0 bases from J, the gap between germline ends came to 6 bases. The CDR3 has 15 residues. Germline V gene lookup returns CDR1 MDHEN and CDR2 SYDVKM. Here the CDR3 reads CASSFSGSGANVLTF. The CDR3 nucleotides read TGTGCCAGCAGTTTCTCCGGCTCTGGGGCCAACGTCCTGACTTTC.

V and J are TRBV29-1 and TRBJ1-1; D gene ambiguous. Trimming removed 4 bases from V and 3 bases from J, with 9 bases in between. CDR1 and CDR2 from the germline V gene are SQVTM and ANQGSEA. This CDR3 spans 12 amino acids. In nucleotides, the CDR3 is TGCAGCGTTGTGGACTTTTACACTGAAGCTTTCTTT. Its translation is CSVVDFYTEAFF.

The chain has TRBV10-1 and TRBJ2-1; 8 bases line up with TRBD2. CDR1 and CDR2 (germline): WNHNN, SYGVQD (reference sequence). The CDR3 runs 16 residues. Germline trimming cut 2 bases from V and 0 bases from J; bases unmatched to any gene: 3. This CDR3 reads CASSEIAGRSYNEQFF. In DNA form, the CDR3 reads TGCGCCAGCAGTGAGATAGCGGGACGCTCCTACAATGAGCAGTTCTTC.

The chain links TRBV5-1 to TRBJ1-6; D might be TRBD1 (5 bases). The CDR3 consists of 15 residues. Trimming removed 2 bases from V and 5 bases from J, with 11 bases in between. Germline CDR1 SGHRS, CDR2 YFSETQ. This CDR3 reads CASSLQVKDNSPLHF. The DNA for the CDR3 is TGCGCCAGCAGCTTACAGGTTAAAGATAATTCACCCCTCCACTTT. The full variable domain, completed using reference TRBV5-1 and TRBJ1-6, is KAGVTQTPRYLIKTRGQQVTLSCSPISGHRSVSWYQQTPGQGLQFLFEYFSETQRNKGNFPGRFSGRQFSNSRSEMNVSTLELGDSALYLCASSLQVKDNSPLHFGNGTRLTVT.

The V and J genes are TRBV6-2 or TRBV6-3 and TRBJ1-5; TRBD1 might be the D (6 bases). This CDR3 is built from 16 residues. Germline CDR1 and CDR2: MNHEY and SVGEGT. V was pared by 3 bases and J by 0 bases, with 12 bases between. The CDR3 loop is CASSYGQLNSNQPQHF. The CDR3, as DNA: TGTGCCAGCAGTTATGGACAGCTCAATAGCAATCAGCCCCAGCATTTT.

This sequence joins TRBV7-2 and TRBJ2-5; 9 positions agree with TRBD2. Losses at the gene ends were 3 bases for V and 4 bases for J; bases not matched to a gene: 6. Germline-derived CDR1 and CDR2 are SGHTA and FQGNSA. This CDR3 spans 15 amino acids. This CDR3 reads CASSFGGAGGETQYF. CDR3 DNA: TGTGCCAGCAGCTTTGGGGGAGCGGGGGGAGAGACCCAGTACTTC.

The chain joins TRBV18 to TRBJ1-4; D gene uncertain. This CDR3 is built from 14 residues. In germline, CDR1 is KGHSH, CDR2 LQKENI. Trimming took 3 bases from V and 5 from J, leaving 10 bases between them. Here the CDR3 DNA reads TGTGCCAGCTCACCCGGGGAAGGGAATGAAAAACTGTTTTTT. Amino acid sequence: CASSPGEGNEKLFF.

The rearrangement joins TRBV28 to TRBJ1-1; 7 bases fit TRBD1. Per germline, CDR1 MDHEN and CDR2 SYDVKM. The V gene end was trimmed by 8 bases and the J gene end by 4 bases; junction bases not matched to a gene: 10. This CDR3 region has 14 residues. In DNA form, the CDR3 reads TGTGCCAGCGGCCCTCCAGGGGGGTCCACTGAAGCTTTCTTT. It yields the protein CASGPPGGSTEAFF.

This clone is a singleton in its sample. V gene TRBV11-2 combines with J gene TRBJ2-3, with 11 bases that match TRBD2. The CDR3 totals 16 residues. V shed 6 bases and J 3 bases; nucleotides not matched to a gene: 8. Germline CDR1 reads SGHAT; CDR2 reads FQNNGV. The CDR3 coding sequence is TGTGCCAGCAGTCTATCCGGGACTAGCGGAACAGATACGCAGTATTTT. It codes for CASSLSGTSGTDTQYF.